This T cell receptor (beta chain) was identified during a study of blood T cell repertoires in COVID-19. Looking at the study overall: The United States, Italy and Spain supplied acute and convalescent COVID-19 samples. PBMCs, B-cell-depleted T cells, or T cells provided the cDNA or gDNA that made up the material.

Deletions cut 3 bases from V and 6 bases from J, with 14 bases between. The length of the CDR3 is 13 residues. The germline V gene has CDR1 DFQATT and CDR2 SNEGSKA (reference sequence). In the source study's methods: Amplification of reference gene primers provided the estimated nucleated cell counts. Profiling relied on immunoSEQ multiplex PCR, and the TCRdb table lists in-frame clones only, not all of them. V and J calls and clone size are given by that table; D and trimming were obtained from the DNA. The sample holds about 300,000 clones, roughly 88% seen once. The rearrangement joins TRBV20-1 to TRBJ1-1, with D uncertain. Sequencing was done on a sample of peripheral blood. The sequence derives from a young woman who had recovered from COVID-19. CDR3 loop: CSASNNKPPEAFF. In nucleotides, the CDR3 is TGCAGTGCTAGTAACAATAAACCCCCTGAAGCTTTCTTT.